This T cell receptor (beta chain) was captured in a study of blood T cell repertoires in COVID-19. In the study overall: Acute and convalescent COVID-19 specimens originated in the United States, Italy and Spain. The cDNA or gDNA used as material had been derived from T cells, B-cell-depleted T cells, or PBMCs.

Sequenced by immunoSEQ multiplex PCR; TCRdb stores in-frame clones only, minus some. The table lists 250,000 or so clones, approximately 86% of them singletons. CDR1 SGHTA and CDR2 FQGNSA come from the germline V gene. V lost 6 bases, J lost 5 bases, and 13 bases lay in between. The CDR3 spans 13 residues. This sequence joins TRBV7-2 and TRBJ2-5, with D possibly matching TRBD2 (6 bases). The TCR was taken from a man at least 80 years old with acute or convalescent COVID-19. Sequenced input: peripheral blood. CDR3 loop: CASSRGGRETQYF. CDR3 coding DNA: TGTGCCAGCAGTAGAGGAGGGCGGGAGACCCAGTACTTC.